This T cell receptor (beta chain) was profiled in a study of cytomegalovirus exposure and HLA in healthy donors. Study context: From about 179 million T cells, an earlier analysis saw approximately 110 million unique TCR beta sequences. Out of 398 genotyped donors, 81% belonged to the Caucasian-associated ancestry cluster.

Germline values: CDR1 SGHTA, CDR2 FQGTGA. The ends lost 5 bases at V and 4 bases at J; junction bases unmatched: 6. This CDR3 has 15 residues. A multiplex PCR was run with 60 Vbeta primers and 13 Jbeta primers. Method: immunoSEQ multiplex PCR; TCRdb's copy keeps in-frame clones and lacks some. This table has around 150,000 clones, more than 70% appearing once. Study-wide findings and caveats: The listing of 150 to 200 TCR beta chains classed them as cytomegalovirus-associated. Later, TCR association rates were found to vary by HLA locus, highest for DRB1 and lowest for HLA-C.

With respect to this clone: Antigen: not known.

This TCR came from a man aged 25 to 45 in good health and CMV-seronegative. The sequenced sample consisted of PBMCs. The gene calls are TRBV7-3 and TRBJ1-5, with TRBD1 identical over 9 bases. The chain's CDR3 is CASSPWTGDNQPQHF. CDR3 coding DNA: TGTGCCAGCAGCCCCTGGACAGGGGATAATCAGCCCCAGCATTTT.